The present T cell receptor beta chain was sequenced within a study of PD-1 blockade in mismatch repair-deficient tumors. PCR or immunohistochemistry showed mismatch repair deficiency in every enrolled patient. TCRs were sequenced from three patients responding to pembrolizumab. The assay was immunoSEQ multiplex PCR, and TCRdb's table has in-frame clones only and misses some. The sample contains roughly 120,000 clones, about 90% of which appear only once. Concerning this clone: As yet, its antigen is unknown.

CDR1 and CDR2 from the germline V gene are SGHRS and YFSETQ. The CDR3 has 11 residues. V was pared by 2 bases and J by 5 bases, with 5 bases between. Study-level findings and limits: After pembrolizumab, tumor-resident clones rose rapidly, then generally contracted before radiologic responses.

The source was peripheral blood, collected about 17 months after starting pembrolizumab. This clonotype was sampled from an adult with mismatch repair-deficient cancer. V is TRBV5-1 and J is TRBJ2-7; D gene ambiguous. The CDR3 DNA is TGCGCCAGCAGCTTTTCGGACGAGCAGTACTTC. It yields the protein CASSFSDEQYF.